The 10 T cell receptor beta chains presented below share a single source sample, sequenced in a study of shared clonotypes between healthy human individuals. The method was immunoSEQ multiplex PCR; TCRdb's version includes in-frame clones alone and lacks a portion of them. The sample lists fewer than 3 million clones; around 92% were seen once. Sequencing was performed on naive CD4+ T cells from PBMCs. The subset was: CD45RA+ positively selected. The receptor set was obtained from a man younger than 30 in good health. Some clones in this sample may be carry-over from other donors' samples.

The chain is built from TRBV7-2 and TRBJ2-2, with D unclear. V was clipped by 2 bases and J by 5 bases, with 15 bases between them. Germline CDR1 SGHTA, CDR2 FQGNSA. The CDR3 contains 16 residues. In DNA, the CDR3 is TGTGCCAGCAGCTTATTTTTGCCAAGTCAAACCGGGGAGCTGTTTTTT. This gives the protein CASSLFLPSQTGELFF.

V usage is TRBV4-2 and J usage is TRBJ2-1; D ambiguous. V was clipped by 1 base and J by 10 bases, with 5 bases between them. Germline CDR1 is LGHNA and CDR2 is YNFKEQ. This CDR3 has 11 amino acids. In nucleotides, the CDR3 is TGTGCCAGCAGCCAAGGGTTGGAGCAGTTCTTC. As protein: CASSQGLEQFF.

The chain is built from TRBV19 and TRBJ2-7; D call uncertain. The CDR3 is 14 residues long. Trimming pared 6 bases from V and 4 bases from J, leaving 16 bases between. Germline V gene data show CDR1 as LNHDA and CDR2 as SQIVND (reference sequence). Here the CDR3 reads CASRPRPASYEQYF. The CDR3 DNA reads TGTGCCAGTAGGCCCCGCCCAGCCTCTTACGAGCAGTACTTC.

The CDR3 sequence: CASRSSMRTQYF. In DNA form, the CDR3 reads TGTGCCAGCAGGTCAAGTATGAGGACGCAGTATTTT. V and J are TRBV2 and TRBJ2-3; D gene unclear. CDR1 and CDR2 (germline): SNHLY, FYNNEI. This CDR3 region has 12 residues. With 6 bases removed from V and 9 bases from J, the gap between germline ends came to 13 bases.

The gene calls are TRBV28 and TRBJ1-3; 7 bases agree with TRBD1. CDR1 is MDHEN and CDR2 is SYDVKM in the germline V gene. Unmatched junction bases numbered 10, after V lost 2 bases and J lost 0 bases. The CDR3 is 18 amino acids. In DNA, the CDR3 is TGTGCCAGCAGTTTAAGGACAGGCGGCATATTCTCTGGAAACACCATATATTTT. This gives the protein CASSLRTGGIFSGNTIYF.

The chain joins TRBV5-1 to TRBJ2-3, with D possibly matching TRBD2 (6 bases). The CDR3 length is 14 residues. Trimming took 3 bases from V and 6 from J, leaving 14 bases between them. The germline V gene encodes CDR1 SGHRS and CDR2 YFSETQ. Written as DNA, the CDR3 is TGCGCCAGCAGCTCCGCTCCGAGCGGGGATACGCAGTATTTT. It encodes CASSSAPSGDTQYF.

The V call is TRBV5-1, the J call TRBJ2-3; 8 positions match TRBD1. The V gene's germline CDR1 is SGHRS and CDR2 YFSETQ. The trim removed 4 bases at V and 4 bases at J, leaving 5 bases unmatched. The CDR3 length is 14 residues. CDR3 region: CASSATTGADTQYF. DNA of the CDR3: TGCGCCAGCAGCGCAACGACAGGGGCAGATACGCAGTATTTT.

The rearrangement uses TRBV27 and TRBJ1-1; 7 bases map to TRBD1. V was pared by 7 bases and J by 4 bases, with 6 bases of the junction left unmatched. CDR1 and CDR2 (germline): MNHEY, SMNVEV (reference sequence). The CDR3 has 13 amino acids. This CDR3 is CASNSYRGTEAFF. The CDR3 nucleotides read TGTGCCAGCAATTCGTACAGGGGCACTGAAGCTTTCTTT.

V and J are TRBV7-2 and TRBJ2-3, with TRBD1 matching 9 bases. Germline V gene lookup returns CDR1 SGHTA and CDR2 FQGNSA. J lost 3 bases, V lost 5 bases, and 6 bases had no gene match. This CDR3 is 15 amino acids long. CDR3 DNA: TGTGCCAGCAGCCATGGGACAGGGCGGACAGATACGCAGTATTTT. It yields the protein CASSHGTGRTDTQYF.

CDR3 sequence reads: CASSRMGFPYEQYF. CDR3 bases: TGTGCCAGCAGCCGAATGGGTTTCCCTTACGAGCAGTACTTC. J is TRBJ2-7 and V is TRBV2; D ambiguous. Germline lookup yields CDR1 SNHLY and CDR2 FYNNEI. The CDR3 runs 14 residues. The V gene lost 6 bases and the J gene lost 4 bases, with 16 bases spanning the gap.